This is a list of T cell receptor beta chains from one sample in a study of naive and memory T cell subsets. Each CDR3 protein is one row after TCRdb ran MiXCR on the UMI-ligation and nested PCR reads. The table records 140,000 to 150,000 distinct CDR3 sequences, roughly 23% of them present only once. Sequencing was carried out using naive CD4+ T cells from blood. The receptors here all came from a human donor in good health. CDR3s include the opening cysteine and the closing phenylalanine or tryptophan. Each record gives: D gene, clone size, V gene, J gene, CDR3 protein, CDR3 DNA. D genes are given only for firm matches. Rows may omit the clone size; those that give it use once, few, many or a size class.

d_call: TRBD1; clone_size: few; v_call: TRBV11-2; j_call: TRBJ2-5; cdr3_aa: CASSLGRQGEETQYF; cdr3_nt: TGTGCCAGCAGCTTAGGCCGGCAGGGGGAAGAGACCCAGTACTTC
d_call: TRBD2; clone_size: .; v_call: TRBV10-3; j_call: TRBJ2-3; cdr3_aa: CAISQTSGISDTQYF; cdr3_nt: TGTGCCATCAGTCAGACTAGCGGGATTTCAGATACGCAGTATTTT
d_call: .; clone_size: many; v_call: TRBV28; j_call: TRBJ1-2; cdr3_aa: CASSPGDSPGYGYTF; cdr3_nt: TGTGCCAGCAGTCCAGGCGACAGCCCTGGCTATGGCTACACCTTC
d_call: TRBD1; clone_size: .; v_call: TRBV14; j_call: TRBJ2-2; cdr3_aa: CASSPEQGPRRGTGELFF; cdr3_nt: TGTGCCAGCAGCCCAGAACAGGGGCCGCGTCGGGGCACCGGGGAGCTGTTTTTT
d_call: .; clone_size: .; v_call: TRBV28; j_call: TRBJ1-2; cdr3_aa: CASSATGYGYTF; cdr3_nt: TGTGCCAGCAGTGCGACTGGCTATGGCTACACCTTC
d_call: TRBD2; clone_size: few; v_call: TRBV28; j_call: TRBJ2-1; cdr3_aa: CASKKGLAAGEQFF; cdr3_nt: TGTGCCAGCAAAAAGGGACTAGCCGCCGGTGAGCAGTTCTTC
d_call: TRBD2; clone_size: .; v_call: TRBV7-9; j_call: TRBJ2-5; cdr3_aa: CASSPGTSFGETQYF; cdr3_nt: TGTGCCAGCAGCCCAGGGACTAGCTTCGGAGAGACCCAGTACTTC
d_call: TRBD2; clone_size: many; v_call: TRBV29-1; j_call: TRBJ2-1; cdr3_aa: CSVGLAGGLLIYNEQFF; cdr3_nt: TGCAGCGTTGGCCTAGCGGGAGGACTGTTGATCTACAATGAGCAGTTCTTC
d_call: .; clone_size: few; v_call: TRBV29-1; j_call: TRBJ2-2; cdr3_aa: CSVAPRVGELFF; cdr3_nt: TGCAGCGTTGCTCCAAGGGTCGGGGAGCTGTTTTTT
d_call: .; clone_size: .; v_call: TRBV27; j_call: TRBJ1-2; cdr3_aa: CASSSGRAYGYTF; cdr3_nt: TGTGCCAGCAGTTCGGGACGGGCCTATGGCTACACCTTC
d_call: TRBD1; clone_size: .; v_call: TRBV6-5; j_call: TRBJ2-2; cdr3_aa: CASSYSTGATGELFF; cdr3_nt: TGTGCCAGCAGTTACTCGACAGGGGCCACCGGGGAGCTGTTTTTT
d_call: TRBD1; clone_size: .; v_call: TRBV27; j_call: TRBJ2-4; cdr3_aa: CASSPRDRAGIQYF; cdr3_nt: TGTGCCAGCAGTCCCCGGGACAGGGCCGGCATTCAGTACTTC
d_call: .; clone_size: .; v_call: TRBV5-1; j_call: TRBJ1-6; cdr3_aa: CASRLGESYNSPLHF; cdr3_nt: TGCGCCAGCAGACTGGGAGAATCCTATAATTCACCCCTCCACTTT
d_call: .; clone_size: few; v_call: TRBV12-3/TRBV12-4; j_call: TRBJ2-7; cdr3_aa: CASSLRTVGTYEQYF; cdr3_nt: TGTGCCAGCAGTTTACGAACGGTCGGTACCTACGAGCAGTACTTC
d_call: .; clone_size: .; v_call: TRBV29-1; j_call: TRBJ2-1; cdr3_aa: CSVTYTRFSYNEQFF; cdr3_nt: TGCAGCGTTACATACACCAGGTTTTCCTACAATGAGCAGTTCTTC
d_call: TRBD2; clone_size: many; v_call: TRBV29-1; j_call: TRBJ2-1; cdr3_aa: CSVEAGGNEQFF; cdr3_nt: TGCAGCGTTGAAGCGGGGGGCAATGAGCAGTTCTTC
d_call: .; clone_size: few; v_call: TRBV27; j_call: TRBJ1-2; cdr3_aa: CASSLYPSGQGRGYTF; cdr3_nt: TGTGCCAGCAGTTTATACCCCTCGGGGCAGGGTAGGGGCTACACCTTC
d_call: .; clone_size: .; v_call: TRBV6-1; j_call: TRBJ1-6; cdr3_aa: CASRDGDSPLHF; cdr3_nt: TGTGCCAGCAGGGACGGGGATTCACCCCTCCACTTT
d_call: .; clone_size: few; v_call: TRBV12-3/TRBV12-4; j_call: TRBJ2-7; cdr3_aa: CASSPTGTRYYEQYF; cdr3_nt: TGTGCCAGCAGTCCCACCGGGACAAGGTACTACGAGCAGTACTTC
d_call: TRBD1; clone_size: .; v_call: TRBV7-8; j_call: TRBJ2-5; cdr3_aa: CASSFSRTGSLETQYF; cdr3_nt: TGTGCCAGCAGCTTCTCCAGGACAGGGAGTTTGGAGACCCAGTACTTC
d_call: TRBD2; clone_size: many; v_call: TRBV6-5; j_call: TRBJ2-3; cdr3_aa: CASSKTSGSTDTQYF; cdr3_nt: TGTGCCAGCAGCAAGACTAGCGGGAGCACAGATACGCAGTATTTT
d_call: .; clone_size: many; v_call: TRBV7-2; j_call: TRBJ1-5; cdr3_aa: CASSLFPANQPQHF; cdr3_nt: TGTGCCAGCAGCTTATTTCCAGCAAATCAGCCCCAGCATTTT
d_call: .; clone_size: .; v_call: TRBV12-3/TRBV12-4; j_call: TRBJ1-2; cdr3_aa: CASSFSTSRTSNYGYTF; cdr3_nt: TGTGCCAGCAGTTTTTCGACCAGTCGGACATCCAACTATGGCTACACCTTC
d_call: .; clone_size: few; v_call: TRBV28; j_call: TRBJ2-1; cdr3_aa: CASSQQGSEQFF; cdr3_nt: TGTGCCAGCAGTCAACAGGGTTCGGAGCAGTTCTTC
d_call: .; clone_size: many; v_call: TRBV12-3/TRBV12-4; j_call: TRBJ2-7; cdr3_aa: CASSLGTALRYEQYF; cdr3_nt: TGTGCCAGCAGTTTAGGGACGGCACTTCGCTACGAGCAGTACTTC
d_call: .; clone_size: few; v_call: TRBV20-1; j_call: TRBJ1-2; cdr3_aa: CSASVQQDGYTF; cdr3_nt: TGCAGTGCTAGTGTACAACAAGATGGCTACACCTTC
d_call: .; clone_size: .; v_call: TRBV14; j_call: TRBJ1-3; cdr3_aa: CASSHGQKNTIYF; cdr3_nt: TGTGCCAGCAGCCACGGACAGAAAAACACCATATATTTT
d_call: .; clone_size: few; v_call: TRBV30; j_call: TRBJ1-1; cdr3_aa: CAWKKVEAFF; cdr3_nt: TGTGCCTGGAAAAAGGTTGAAGCTTTCTTT
d_call: TRBD1; clone_size: .; v_call: TRBV24-1; j_call: TRBJ2-3; cdr3_aa: CATSEKTGTGARTDTQYF; cdr3_nt: TGTGCCACCAGTGAGAAAACCGGGACAGGGGCCCGCACAGATACGCAGTATTTT
d_call: .; clone_size: .; v_call: TRBV5-1; j_call: TRBJ2-7; cdr3_aa: CASSFGPTESDEQYF; cdr3_nt: TGCGCCAGCAGCTTCGGACCTACCGAGTCGGACGAGCAGTACTTC
d_call: TRBD2; clone_size: many; v_call: TRBV9; j_call: TRBJ2-6; cdr3_aa: CASSPNLGLAGAGANVLTF; cdr3_nt: TGTGCCAGCAGCCCCAACTTAGGACTAGCGGGAGCTGGGGCCAACGTCCTGACTTTC
d_call: .; clone_size: .; v_call: TRBV6-5; j_call: TRBJ2-3; cdr3_aa: CASSFDRTADTQYF; cdr3_nt: TGTGCCAGCAGTTTCGACCGGACAGCAGATACGCAGTATTTT
d_call: .; clone_size: .; v_call: TRBV28; j_call: TRBJ2-3; cdr3_aa: CASRDSWGTDTQYF; cdr3_nt: TGTGCCAGCAGGGATAGCTGGGGCACAGATACGCAGTATTTT
d_call: .; clone_size: many; v_call: TRBV7-2; j_call: TRBJ2-3; cdr3_aa: CASSLGLLSSTDTQYF; cdr3_nt: TGTGCCAGCAGCTTAGGACTTCTGTCTAGCACAGATACGCAGTATTTT
d_call: .; clone_size: many; v_call: TRBV29-1; j_call: TRBJ2-1; cdr3_aa: CSVEEGRGNEQFF; cdr3_nt: TGCAGCGTTGAGGAGGGCAGAGGCAATGAGCAGTTCTTC
d_call: .; clone_size: few; v_call: TRBV29-1; j_call: TRBJ1-4; cdr3_aa: CSVEEGTNEKLFF; cdr3_nt: TGCAGCGTGGAGGAGGGTACTAATGAAAAACTGTTTTTT
d_call: .; clone_size: .; v_call: TRBV6-2/TRBV6-3; j_call: TRBJ2-5; cdr3_aa: CASSYFSQETQYF; cdr3_nt: TGTGCCAGCAGTTACTTCAGTCAAGAGACCCAGTACTTC
d_call: TRBD1; clone_size: .; v_call: TRBV28; j_call: TRBJ1-4; cdr3_aa: CASSHRQGAGNEKLFF; cdr3_nt: TGTGCCAGCAGTCACCGACAGGGGGCTGGTAATGAAAAACTGTTTTTT
d_call: .; clone_size: few; v_call: TRBV3-1; j_call: TRBJ1-6; cdr3_aa: CASSLQGKNNSPLHF; cdr3_nt: TGTGCCAGCAGCCTTCAGGGGAAAAATAATTCACCCCTCCACTTT